A single sample gave rise to the 4 T cell receptor beta chains below, sequenced in a study of T cell repertoires in cytomegalovirus infection. TCRdb independently ran MiXCR on the reads; one entry per CDR3 protein. The data contain more than 400,000 distinct CDR3 sequences, about 25% of them seen just once; the ten biggest clones take up 13%. Source material: PBMCs. These receptor sequences come from a human donor in good health (CMV status not recorded). Some clones in this sample may be carry-over from other donors' samples.

The gene calls are TRBV5-5 and TRBJ1-2; unclear D gene. V was pared by 1 base and J by 5 bases, with 3 bases between. CDR3 size: 11 residues. Germline loops: CDR1 SGHKS, CDR2 YYEKEE (reference sequence). CDR3 loop: CASSLLYGYTF. The CDR3 nucleotides read TGTGCCAGCAGCTTGCTTTATGGCTACACCTTC. Together with reference TRBV5-5 and TRBJ1-2, the CDR3 gives the full variable domain: DAGVTQSPTHLIKTRGQQVTLRCSPISGHKSVSWYQQVLGQGPQFIFQYYEKEERGRGNFPDRFSARQFPNYSSELNVNALLLGDSALYLCASSLLYGYTFGSGTRLTVV.

The chain combines TRBV6-5 with TRBJ1-6; D remains ambiguous. Per germline, CDR1 MNHEY and CDR2 SVGAGI. The CDR3 length is 15 residues. The V gene lost 2 bases and the J gene lost 0 bases, with 5 bases spanning the gap. DNA of the CDR3: TGTGCCAGCAGTTACAAGAGCTCCTATAATTCACCCCTCCACTTT. Encoded protein: CASSYKSSYNSPLHF.

The rearrangement links TRBV28 to TRBJ2-4, with D possibly matching TRBD2 (6 bases). The CDR3 loop spans 16 amino acids. V shed 6 bases and J shed 8 bases, with 23 bases lying between them. Germline V lookup: CDR1 MDHEN, CDR2 SYDVKM. As DNA, the CDR3 is TGTGCCAGCAGCCCAGGCCGCGGGCTCAGGAGGGACATTCAGTACTTC. The encoded protein is CASSPGRGLRRDIQYF.

This clonotype was recorded a few times. The gene calls are TRBV6-5 and TRBJ2-4; D not resolved. Trimming shortened V by 8 bases and J by 0 bases, and 26 bases separated the two germline ends. Germline-derived CDR1 and CDR2 are MNHEY and SVGAGI. The CDR3 has 19 residues. The CDR3 loop reads CASGPGRTLFPLAKNIQYF. CDR3 DNA: TGTGCCAGCGGGCCTGGCCGGACGCTGTTTCCCCTAGCCAAAAACATTCAGTACTTC.